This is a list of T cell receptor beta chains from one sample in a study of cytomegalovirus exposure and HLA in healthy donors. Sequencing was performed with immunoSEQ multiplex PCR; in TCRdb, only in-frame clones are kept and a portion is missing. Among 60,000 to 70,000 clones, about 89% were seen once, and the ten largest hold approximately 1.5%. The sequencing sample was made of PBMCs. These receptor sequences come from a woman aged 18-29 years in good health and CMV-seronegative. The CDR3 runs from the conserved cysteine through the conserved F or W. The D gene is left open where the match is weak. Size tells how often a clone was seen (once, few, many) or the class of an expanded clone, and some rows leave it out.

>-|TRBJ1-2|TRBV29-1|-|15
TGCAGCGTTGAAGATCTAGCCGACATCAACTATGGCTACACCTTC
CSVEDLADINYGYTF
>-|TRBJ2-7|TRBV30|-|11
TGTGCCTGGAGTGGGAGCTACGAGCAGTACTTC
CAWSGSYEQYF
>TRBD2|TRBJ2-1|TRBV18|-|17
TGTGCCAGCTCACAGTTAGGCGGGGGGGCCCTCTACAATGAGCAGTTCTTC
CASSQLGGGALYNEQFF
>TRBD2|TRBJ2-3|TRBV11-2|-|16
TGTGCCAGCAGCCCAACCCAGACACTAGCGATTGATACGCAGTATTTT
CASSPTQTLAIDTQYF
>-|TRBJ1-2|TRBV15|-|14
TGTGCCACCAGCAGGACCCGAGGAGCGTATGGCTACACCTTC
CATSRTRGAYGYTF
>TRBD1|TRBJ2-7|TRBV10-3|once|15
TGTGCCATCAGTGACTACGACAGGGGGCCCGGGGAGCAGTACTTC
CAISDYDRGPGEQYF
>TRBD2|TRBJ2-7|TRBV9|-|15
TGTGCCAGCAGCGTAGCCATCGGGGGGGCCTACGAGCAGTACTTC
CASSVAIGGAYEQYF
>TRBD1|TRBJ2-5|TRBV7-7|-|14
TGTGCTAGCAGTCGACAGGGGAAAAGGGAGACCCAGTACTTC
CASSRQGKRETQYF
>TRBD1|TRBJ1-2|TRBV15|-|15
TGTGCCACCAGCAGAGCCTTTAGGGGGCTCGGTGGCTACACCTTC
CATSRAFRGLGGYTF
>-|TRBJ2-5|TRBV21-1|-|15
TGTGCCAGCAGCAAAGCGCTCGGGGTCCCAGAGACCCAGTACTTC
CASSKALGVPETQYF
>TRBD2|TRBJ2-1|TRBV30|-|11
TGTGCCTGGAGCACACTAGCGGGGCAGTTCTTC
CAWSTLAGQFF
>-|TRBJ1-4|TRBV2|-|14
TGTGCCAGCAGTTCTCCGGACACGAATGAAAAACTGTTTTTT
CASSSPDTNEKLFF
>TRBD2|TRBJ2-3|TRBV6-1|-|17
TGTGCCAGCAGTGAACTCTTTGCGGGAGCATGGACAGATACGCAGTATTTT
CASSELFAGAWTDTQYF
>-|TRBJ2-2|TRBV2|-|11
TGTGCCAGCATCGGGACCGGGGAGCTGTTTTTT
CASIGTGELFF
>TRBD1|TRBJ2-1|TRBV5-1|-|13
TGCGCCAGCAGCACACGAACAGGGGTTGAGCAGTTCTTC
CASSTRTGVEQFF
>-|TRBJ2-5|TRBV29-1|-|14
TGCAGCGTTCGAGCCGGCCAACGGGAAGGGAGCCAGTACTTC
CSVRAGQREGSQYF
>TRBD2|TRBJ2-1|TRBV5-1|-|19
TGCGCCTCCCAAAGGGGTCGTCTAGCGGGAGCAGGGTCCTACAATGAGCAGTTCTTC
CASQRGRLAGAGSYNEQFF
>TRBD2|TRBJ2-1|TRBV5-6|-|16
TGTGCCAGCAATAAGCTAGCCCTAGCGGGAGACAATGAGCAGTTCTTC
CASNKLALAGDNEQFF
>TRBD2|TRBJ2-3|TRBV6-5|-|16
TGTGCCAGCAGTTACGGGCTAGCGGGGGGGCCGAATACGCAGTATTTT
CASSYGLAGGPNTQYF
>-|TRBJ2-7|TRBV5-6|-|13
TGTGCCAGCAGCTTGGCGGGTTTGCGCGAGCAGTACTTC
CASSLAGLREQYF
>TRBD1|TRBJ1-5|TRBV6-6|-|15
TGTGCCAGCAGTTACAGGGGGCTCTGGAATCAGCCCCAGCATTTT
CASSYRGLWNQPQHF
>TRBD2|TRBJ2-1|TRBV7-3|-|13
TGTGCCAGCGGCGGACTAGCTCGGGATGAGCAGTTCTTC
CASGGLARDEQFF
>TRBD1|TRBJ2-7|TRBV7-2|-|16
TGTGCCAGCAGCTTAGCCCCGACAGGGGTTGAGGGATGGCAGTACTTC
CASSLAPTGVEGWQYF
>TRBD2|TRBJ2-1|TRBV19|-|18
TGTGCCAGTAGTACCCTGACTAGCGGGACTCTCTCCTACAATGAGCAGTTCTTC
CASSTLTSGTLSYNEQFF
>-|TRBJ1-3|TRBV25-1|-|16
TGTGCCATAGTAAGACAGACAGGCTACTCTGGAAACACCATATATTTT
CAIVRQTGYSGNTIYF
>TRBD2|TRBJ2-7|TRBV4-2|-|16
TGTGCCAGCAGCCAAGGGGGTTTAGCGGGAGCGGGGGAGCAGTACTTC
CASSQGGLAGAGEQYF
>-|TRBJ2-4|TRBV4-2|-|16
TGTGCCAGCAGCCAAGATTTGAGGGTAGCCAAAAACATTCAGTACTTC
CASSQDLRVAKNIQYF
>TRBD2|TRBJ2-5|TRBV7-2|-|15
TGTGCCAGCAGCGGACGACTAGCGGGGGAAGAGACCCAGTACTTC
CASSGRLAGEETQYF
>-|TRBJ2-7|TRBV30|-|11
TGTGCCTGGAGTGTATCTTACGAGCAGTACTTC
CAWSVSYEQYF
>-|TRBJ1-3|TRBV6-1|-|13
TGTGCCAGCCAGGAGGGCTCCGGAAACACCATATATTTT
CASQEGSGNTIYF
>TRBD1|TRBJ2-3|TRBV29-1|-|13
TGCAGCGTTGAACAGGGGGTCGGAGATACGCAGTATTTT
CSVEQGVGDTQYF
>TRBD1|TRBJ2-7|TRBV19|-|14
TGTGCCAGTAGTGACAGGGGTTCCAACTACGAGCAGTACTTC
CASSDRGSNYEQYF
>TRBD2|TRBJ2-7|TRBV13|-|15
TGTGCCAGCAGCCGAGGGGGACTAGGATCCTACGAGCAGTACTTC
CASSRGGLGSYEQYF
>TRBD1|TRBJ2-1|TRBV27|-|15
TGTGCCAGCAGTCTACGCGGACAGGGAGACAATGAGCAGTTCTTC
CASSLRGQGDNEQFF
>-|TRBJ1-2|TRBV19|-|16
TGTGCCAGTAGTATCCAGGTAGGACTTATCATCTATGGCTACACCTTC
CASSIQVGLIIYGYTF
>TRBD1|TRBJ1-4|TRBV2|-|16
TGTGCCAGCAGGGAGGACCGACAGGGGACGGGCGAAAAACTGTTTTTT
CASREDRQGTGEKLFF
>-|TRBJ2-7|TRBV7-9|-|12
TGTGCCAGCAGCCAAACAGGGCCCGAGCAGTACTTC
CASSQTGPEQYF
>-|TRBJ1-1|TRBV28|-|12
TGTGCCAGCAAAAGGGGCCCCACTGAAGCTTTCTTT
CASKRGPTEAFF
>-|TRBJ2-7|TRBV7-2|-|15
TGTGCCAGCAGTTTACAGGGCAGTTCATTCTACGAGCAGTACTTC
CASSLQGSSFYEQYF
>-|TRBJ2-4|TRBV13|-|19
TGTGCCAGCAGCTTAGGACTTAAAGGAGGGAGCGCTGTGGGAAACATTCAGTACTTC
CASSLGLKGGSAVGNIQYF
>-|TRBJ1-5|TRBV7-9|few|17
TGTGCCAGCGGGATCGGGACGGGGGAAATTAGCAATCAGCCCCAGCATTTT
CASGIGTGEISNQPQHF
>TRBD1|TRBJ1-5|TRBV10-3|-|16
TGTGCCATCAGTGAAACACCGACAGGGGGAGATCAGCCCCAGCATTTT
CAISETPTGGDQPQHF
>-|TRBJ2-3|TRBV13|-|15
TGTGCCAGCAGCTTAGTTCTAGCGAGGAGGGATACGCAGTATTTT
CASSLVLARRDTQYF
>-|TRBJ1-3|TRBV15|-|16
TGTGCCACCAGCAGAGATTCCCCCCACTCTGGAAACACCATATATTTT
CATSRDSPHSGNTIYF
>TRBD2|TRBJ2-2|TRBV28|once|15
TGTGCCAGCAGGTCTAGCGGGAGGCTGACCGGGGAGCTGTTTTTT
CASRSSGRLTGELFF
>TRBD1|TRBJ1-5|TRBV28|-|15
TGTGCCAGCAGTGCAGGGACAGGGAGCAATCAGCCCCAGCATTTT
CASSAGTGSNQPQHF
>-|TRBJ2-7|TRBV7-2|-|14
TGTGCCAGCAGCTTCACATCTCCCGGCGGCGAGCAGTACTTC
CASSFTSPGGEQYF
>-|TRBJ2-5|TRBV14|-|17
TGTGCCAGCAGCCAAGACAGGGTACTAGCTGCCCCAGAGACCCAGTACTTC
CASSQDRVLAAPETQYF
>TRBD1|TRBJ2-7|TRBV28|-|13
TGTGCCAGCAGTTGGGACAGGTTATACGAGCAGTACTTC
CASSWDRLYEQYF
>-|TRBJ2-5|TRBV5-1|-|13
TGCGCCAGCAGAGGGGGGGGGCAAGAGACCCAGTACTTC
CASRGGGQETQYF
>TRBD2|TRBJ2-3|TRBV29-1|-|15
TGCAGCGGTGACCCGGGACTAGCGGGAGCAGATACGCAGTATTTT
CSGDPGLAGADTQYF
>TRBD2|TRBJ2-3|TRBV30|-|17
TGTGCCTGGAGTGACCGGGAGGGGGGAGCGCACACAGATACGCAGTATTTT
CAWSDREGGAHTDTQYF
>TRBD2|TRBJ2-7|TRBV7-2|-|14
TGTGCCAGCAGCTTAACTAGCGGTCCCTACGAGCAGTACTTC
CASSLTSGPYEQYF
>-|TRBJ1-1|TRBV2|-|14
TGTGCCAGCAGCGATGACAGTTTTCCGACTGAAGCTTTCTTT
CASSDDSFPTEAFF
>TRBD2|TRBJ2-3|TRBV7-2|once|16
TGTGCCAGCAGCTTAGGGCTAGCGGGGGGCACAGATACGCAGTATTTT
CASSLGLAGGTDTQYF